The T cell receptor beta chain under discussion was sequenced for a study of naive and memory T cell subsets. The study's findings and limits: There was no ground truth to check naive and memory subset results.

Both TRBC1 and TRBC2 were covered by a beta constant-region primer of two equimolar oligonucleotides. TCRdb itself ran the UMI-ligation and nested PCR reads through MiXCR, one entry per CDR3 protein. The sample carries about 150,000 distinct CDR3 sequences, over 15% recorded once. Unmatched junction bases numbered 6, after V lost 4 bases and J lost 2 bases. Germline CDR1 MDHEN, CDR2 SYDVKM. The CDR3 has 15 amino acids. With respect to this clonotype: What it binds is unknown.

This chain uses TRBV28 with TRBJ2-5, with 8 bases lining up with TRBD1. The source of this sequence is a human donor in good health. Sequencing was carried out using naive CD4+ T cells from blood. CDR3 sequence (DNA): TGTGCCAGCAGTTCCCCCGGGACAGGTCAAGAGACCCAGTACTTC. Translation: CASSSPGTGQETQYF.